This T cell receptor beta chain emerged from a study of T-cell reconstitution after alpha-beta-depleted transplantation in children. With 2 bases clipped from V and 8 bases from J, the junction kept 8 bases outside the gene matches. Germline V CDR1 and CDR2: DFQATT, SNEGSKA (reference sequence). CDR3 size: 15 residues. For TCRbeta, the library was prepared with unique molecular identifiers. Each CDR3 protein gets one entry after TCRdb re-called the PCR reads with MiXCR. This sample has 610,000 or so distinct CDR3 sequences, with 20% to 30% found just once. The TCR comes from a boy under two years old with Wiskott-Aldrich syndrome, due to receive a stem cell transplant. Sample: PBMCs, taken before TCRalphabeta/CD19-depleted stem cell transplant. The V gene is TRBV20-1, the J gene TRBJ2-1; 11 bases map to TRBD2. This CDR3 is CSARLIAGGPYEQFF. CDR3 sequence (DNA): TGCAGTGCTAGATTGATAGCGGGAGGGCCTTATGAGCAGTTCTTC.